Sequencing of this TCR beta chain was carried out in a study of immune evolution from preneoplasia to lung adenocarcinoma (dated by TCRdb to the early 2020s). Background for the entire study: No AAH lesions showed HLA loss of heterozygosity, compared with 7% of AIS, 15% of MIA and around a third of ADC lesions. Immune contexture across lung adenocarcinoma precursors and invasive adenocarcinoma was profiled using immune gene expression, TCR sequencing and multiplex immunofluorescence. Resected precursor lesions (AAH, AIS, MIA) and invasive adenocarcinomas were compared with paired morphologically normal lung tissue. The sample size depended on which specimens were available, not on a prior power calculation. The immune data were integrated with whole exome sequencing and methylation data obtained from the same cohort of nodules. A total of 40 to 65 patients with pulmonary nodules who underwent surgical resection were included in the overall cohort. TCR sequencing data were obtained from around 56 patients. According to the study, more than 95 samples went through TCR sequencing. POLYSOLVER was used to infer Class I HLA alleles from exome data, while LOHHLA was used to detect allele-specific HLA loss.

In the case of this clone: Its antigen specificity is not known. One base away there is no much larger clone; base qualities are not given. Distinct nucleotide sequences in the sample also encode this CDR3.

Overall study outcomes, separate from this receptor: T cell clonality was highest in KRAS-mutant nodules compared with EGFR-mutant or double wild-type lesions. All patients were from Japan and China, so applicability to Western populations was uncertain. Clonality was highest in normal lung, while later-stage lesions appeared to have lower clonality but higher T cell density and diversity. The highest top T cell clone frequencies were observed in normal lung, and a progressive decrease in top T cell clone frequencies appeared to occur from AAH through AIS, MIA and invasive adenocarcinoma. The findings were based on association rather than direct causation, and larger cohorts with long-term follow-up and longitudinal biopsies were deemed needed.

Ends trimmed: V by 4 bases, J by 2 bases; bases unmatched to a gene: 6. From the cysteine up to the phenylalanine, the CDR3 has a length of 14 residues. The kept DNA is CDR3 alone, 42 bases in frame from the first base. As encoded in the germline V gene, CDR1 is SGHRS while CDR2 is YFSETQ. Resection was performed on patients in Japan or China between the mid-2010s and the late 2010s. The histologic diagnosis of each case was independently confirmed on H&E slides by two lung cancer pathologists. For nucleic acid extraction, premalignant or tumor cells were enriched by macro-dissection following pathologic assessment. DNA was isolated from FFPE tissue using the AllPrep DNA/RNA FFPE Kit. Using the immunoSEQ hsTCRbeta Kit, TCR beta CDR3 regions were sequenced from DNA. The study's own analysis went as follows. TCR sequencing data were analysed with the ImmunoSEQ Analyzer. T cell clonality was defined as 1 minus Pielou's evenness computed on productive rearrangements. To measure T cell diversity, the inverse Simpson index was applied to productive templates. T cell density was TCR beta template counts normalized to usable DNA, estimated by amplifying and sequencing housekeeping genes. Two-sided Kruskal-Wallis tests were used to compare TCR metrics between histologic stages. This is the immuneACCESS table as TCRdb keeps it, with only in-frame sequences that have V and J called. A part of the clones is gone; compared with another copy, unresolved V genes explain less than half, and the rest is unexplained. That table furnishes V, J and clone size, whereas the DNA furnished D and trimming. The sample contains about 41,000 clones, roughly 80% of them found a single time. Roughly 4.7% of the sample is in the top ten clones.

This clonotype was obtained from a person aged 55 to 69 with lung adenocarcinoma. The rearranged chain carries TRBV5-1 and TRBJ2-7; 7 central bases correspond to TRBD1. Sequencing was carried out using FFPE invasive lung adenocarcinoma tissue. In light of the paper, this sample's cell subset or site label describes: frankly invasive lung adenocarcinoma (ADC). The DNA reads TGCGCCAGCAGCCCTCTTCAGGGGGCCTACGAGCAGTACTTC. Its protein product is CASSPLQGAYEQYF.